This T cell receptor (beta chain) was obtained from a study of human T cells and chemical hapten exposure. The overall study: From small differences in pooled library volume came most of the variation in per-sample TCR yields. Whole-study findings and limits: With DPC sensitization, TCRs exceeding 1 in 1000 frequency showed no change.

CDR3 size: 12 residues. Germline V gives CDR1 LNHDA, CDR2 SQIVND (reference sequence). V lost 4 bases, J lost 6 bases, and 9 bases lay in between. The sample holds a few counts of this clonotype. Antigen: not known. The study's library attached unique molecular identifiers to single cDNA molecules. Authors' methods: With a range of about 20,000 to 750,000, the median per sample was around 97,000 TCRs. TCRdb ran MiXCR on the 5' RACE reads and lists one entry per CDR3 protein. TCRdb, rather than the study authors, made the V and J calls. The sample records some 150,000 distinct CDR3 sequences, roughly 4% being singletons. Researchers extracted total RNA from unfractionated whole blood.

The chain carries TRBV19 and TRBJ1-2; perhaps TRBD1 as D (5 bases). The receptor was isolated from a female donor in good health. CDR3 protein: CASSRTSDGYTF. In DNA, the CDR3 is TGTGCCAGTAGTAGGACAAGCGATGGCTACACCTTC.